This section outlines one T cell receptor (beta chain) sequence together with its context. Antigen specificity is unknown. This specimen comes from a study of T-cell reconstitution after alpha-beta-depleted transplantation in children. Findings and limits, study-wide: Roughly two months post-transplant, alpha-beta T cells reportedly originated from several hundred graft clones that had expanded.

The CDR3 length is 15 residues. CDR1 is SEHNR, CDR2 FQNEAQ, per germline (reference sequence). Trimming took 0 bases from V and 5 from J; bases not matched to a gene: 4. During its preparation, the TCRbeta library received unique molecular identifiers. From the PCR reads, TCRdb called clonotypes with MiXCR, one entry per CDR3 protein. The sample carries approximately 1,000,000 distinct CDR3 sequences, about 26% recorded once. Sequencing used PBMCs, mostly from graft donor cells, obtained 360 days after TCRalphabeta/CD19-depleted stem cell transplant. The clonotype was recovered from a boy under two years old who had a stem cell transplant for SCID, so the T cells may come from the graft donor. The chain is built from TRBV7-9 and TRBJ1-5; 7 positions agree with TRBD1. The CDR3 reads CASSLATGIHQPQHF. The CDR3 region has the DNA TGTGCCAGCAGCTTAGCGACAGGGATACATCAGCCCCAGCATTTT.